The next 7 T cell receptor beta chains were all read from a single sample in a study of OX40 agonist ivuxolimab in advanced cancers. Sequencing was performed with immunoSEQ multiplex PCR; in TCRdb, only in-frame clones are kept and a portion is missing. The profile shows about 69,000 clones, almost 90% of them singletons. The starting material was CD4+ or CD8+ T cells sorted from blood, obtained in a trial of the OX40 agonist ivuxolimab. The receptors were sampled from an adult with an advanced solid tumor such as melanoma, head and neck, liver or kidney cancer.

The rearrangement links TRBV11-3 to TRBJ2-5; D not certain. CDR3 length: 12 residues. The ends were cut back, 2 bases at V and 4 bases at J, with 5 bases in the middle. Germline lookup yields CDR1 SGHNT and CDR2 YENEEA. The CDR3 bases are TGTGCCAGCAGCTTACGGCCAGAGACCCAGTACTTC. This codes for CASSLRPETQYF.

The chain combines TRBV28 with TRBJ2-7, with D maybe TRBD2 (6 bases). V shed 3 bases and J shed 0 bases, with 15 bases lying between them. CDR3 length: 16 residues. The V gene's germline CDR1 is MDHEN and CDR2 SYDVKM. The CDR3 protein is CASSFQLASLSYEQYF. Here the CDR3 DNA reads TGTGCCAGCAGTTTCCAACTAGCTTCCCTCTCCTACGAGCAGTACTTC.

The J gene is TRBJ1-1, the V gene TRBV20-1; no reliable D call. The CDR3 spans 11 residues. Germline CDR1 DFQATT, CDR2 SNEGSKA (reference sequence). V lost 5 bases to trimming and J lost 7 bases, with 11 bases between them. The CDR3, as DNA: TGCAGTGCTCTAGCTGGGAATGAAGCTTTCTTT. It translates to CSALAGNEAFF.

The V gene is TRBV10-3, the J gene TRBJ1-2; 7 bases fit TRBD1. V shed 4 bases and J 5 bases; nucleotides not matched to a gene: 7. The CDR3 runs 14 residues. Germline V gene sequence: CDR1 ENHRY, CDR2 SYGVKD. The CDR3 bases are TGTGCCATCAGTGGACAGGGTCGGATTTATGGCTACACCTTC. This sequence encodes CAISGQGRIYGYTF.

The chain has TRBV2 and TRBJ1-2; D might be TRBD1 (5 bases). CDR1 and CDR2 (germline): SNHLY, FYNNEI. The CDR3 loop spans 14 amino acids. Trimming removed 4 bases from V and 5 bases from J, with 14 bases in between. CDR3 DNA: TGTGCCAGCAGTGGGGGGAGCCGGTCGTATGGCTACACCTTC. Protein sequence: CASSGGSRSYGYTF.

CDR3 bases: TGTGCCAGCAGTTTACAGCGGAACACTGAAGCTTTCTTT. The encoded protein is CASSLQRNTEAFF. The J gene is TRBJ1-1, the V gene TRBV28; D is unresolved. Germline assignment: CDR1 MDHEN and CDR2 SYDVKM. There are 13 residues in the CDR3. V was shortened by 2 bases and J by 1 base, with 5 bases between the two germline ends.

The rearrangement links TRBV19 to TRBJ1-2, with 7 bases that match TRBD1. The CDR3 length is 13 residues. Germline CDR1 reads LNHDA; CDR2 reads SQIVND (reference sequence). V lost 4 bases, J lost 4 bases, and 3 bases stayed unmatched. The CDR3: CASSNRDSYGYTF. The CDR3 DNA reads as TGTGCCAGTAGTAACCGGGACAGCTATGGCTACACCTTC.